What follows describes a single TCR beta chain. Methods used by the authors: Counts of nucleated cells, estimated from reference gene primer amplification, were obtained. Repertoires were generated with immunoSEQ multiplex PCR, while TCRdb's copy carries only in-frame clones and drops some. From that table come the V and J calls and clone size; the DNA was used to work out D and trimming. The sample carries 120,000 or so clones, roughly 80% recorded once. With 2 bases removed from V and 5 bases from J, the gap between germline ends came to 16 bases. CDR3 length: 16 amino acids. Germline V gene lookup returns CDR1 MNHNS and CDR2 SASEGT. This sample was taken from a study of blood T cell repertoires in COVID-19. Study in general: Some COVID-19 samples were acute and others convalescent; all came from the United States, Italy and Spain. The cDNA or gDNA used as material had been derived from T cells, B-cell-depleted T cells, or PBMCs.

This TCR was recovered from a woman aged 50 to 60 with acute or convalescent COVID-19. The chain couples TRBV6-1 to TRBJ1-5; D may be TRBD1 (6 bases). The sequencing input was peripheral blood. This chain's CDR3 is CASSERVKGDHQPQHF. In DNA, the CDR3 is TGTGCCAGCAGTGAAAGGGTTAAGGGGGACCATCAGCCCCAGCATTTT.